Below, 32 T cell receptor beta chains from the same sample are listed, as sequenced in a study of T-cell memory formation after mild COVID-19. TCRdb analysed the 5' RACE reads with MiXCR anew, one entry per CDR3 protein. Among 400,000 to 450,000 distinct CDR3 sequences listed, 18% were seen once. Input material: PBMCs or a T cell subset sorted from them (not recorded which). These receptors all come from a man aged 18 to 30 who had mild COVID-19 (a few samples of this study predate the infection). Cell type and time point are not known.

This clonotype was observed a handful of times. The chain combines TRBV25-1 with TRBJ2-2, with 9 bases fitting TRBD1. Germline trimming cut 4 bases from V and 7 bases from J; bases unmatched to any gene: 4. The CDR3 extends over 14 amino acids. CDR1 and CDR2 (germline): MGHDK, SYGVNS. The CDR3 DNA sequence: TGTGCCAGCAGTGCCGGGACAGGGAACGGGGAGCTGTTTTTT. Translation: CASSAGTGNGELFF.

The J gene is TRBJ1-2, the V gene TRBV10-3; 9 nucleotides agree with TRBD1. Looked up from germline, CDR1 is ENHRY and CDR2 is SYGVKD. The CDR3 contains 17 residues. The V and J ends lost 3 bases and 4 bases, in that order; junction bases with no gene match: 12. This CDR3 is CAISDIKQGAAGYGYTF. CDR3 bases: TGTGCCATCAGTGATATTAAACAGGGGGCGGCAGGCTATGGCTACACCTTC.

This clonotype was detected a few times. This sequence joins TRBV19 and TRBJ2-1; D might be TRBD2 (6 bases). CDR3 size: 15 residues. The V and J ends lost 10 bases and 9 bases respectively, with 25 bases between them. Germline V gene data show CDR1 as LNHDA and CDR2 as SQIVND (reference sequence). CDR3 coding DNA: TGTGCCACCAGAAGCTCCCTAGCGCCGGGGAGTGAGCAGTTCTTC. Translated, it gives CATRSSLAPGSEQFF.

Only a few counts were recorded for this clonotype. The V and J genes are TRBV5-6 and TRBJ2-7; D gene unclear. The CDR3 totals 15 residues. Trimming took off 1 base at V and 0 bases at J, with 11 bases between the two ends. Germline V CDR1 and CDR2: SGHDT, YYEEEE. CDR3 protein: CASSLPVGSSYEQYF. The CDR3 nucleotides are TGTGCCAGCAGCTTGCCCGTGGGAAGCTCCTACGAGCAGTACTTC.

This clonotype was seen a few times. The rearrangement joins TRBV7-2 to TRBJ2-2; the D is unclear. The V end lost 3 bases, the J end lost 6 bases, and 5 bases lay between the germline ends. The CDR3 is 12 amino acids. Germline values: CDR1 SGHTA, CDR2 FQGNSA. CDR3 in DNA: TGTGCCAGCAGCTTTCAACCCGGGGAGCTGTTTTTT. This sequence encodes CASSFQPGELFF.

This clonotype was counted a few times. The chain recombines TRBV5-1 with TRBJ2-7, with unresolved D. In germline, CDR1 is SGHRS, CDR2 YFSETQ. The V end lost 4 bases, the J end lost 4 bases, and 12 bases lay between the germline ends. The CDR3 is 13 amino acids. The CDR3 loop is CASSPPTEYEQYF. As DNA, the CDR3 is TGCGCCAGCAGCCCCCCGACTGAATACGAGCAGTACTTC.

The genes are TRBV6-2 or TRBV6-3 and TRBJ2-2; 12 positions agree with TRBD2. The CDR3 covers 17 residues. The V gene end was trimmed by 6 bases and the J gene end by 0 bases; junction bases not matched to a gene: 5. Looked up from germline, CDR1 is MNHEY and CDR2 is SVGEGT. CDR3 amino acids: CASSHGTSGPNTGELFF. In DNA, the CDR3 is TGTGCCAGCAGCCATGGGACTAGCGGGCCGAACACCGGGGAGCTGTTTTTT.

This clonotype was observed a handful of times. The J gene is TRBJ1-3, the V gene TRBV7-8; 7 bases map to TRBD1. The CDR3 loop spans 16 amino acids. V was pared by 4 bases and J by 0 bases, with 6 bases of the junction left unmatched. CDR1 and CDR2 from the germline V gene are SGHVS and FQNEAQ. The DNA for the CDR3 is TGTGCCAGCAGCTACAGGGACAGTCTCTCTGGAAACACCATATATTTT. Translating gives CASSYRDSLSGNTIYF.

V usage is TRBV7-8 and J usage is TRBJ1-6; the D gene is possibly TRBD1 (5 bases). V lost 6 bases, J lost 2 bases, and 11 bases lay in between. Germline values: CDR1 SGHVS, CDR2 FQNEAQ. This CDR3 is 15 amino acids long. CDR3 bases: TGTGCCAGCAGTCCGGGGCCCACCTATAATTCACCCCTCCACTTT. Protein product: CASSPGPTYNSPLHF.

The CDR3 coding sequence is TGTGCCAGCAGCCGCTACGGGACGGCACAGAGCTCCTACGAGCAGTACTTC. The encoded protein is CASSRYGTAQSSYEQYF. The rearrangement links TRBV6-5 to TRBJ2-7; D possibly matches TRBD1 or TRBD2 (5 bases each). Germline V gives CDR1 MNHEY, CDR2 SVGAGI. The CDR3 covers 17 residues. The ends were cut back, 6 bases at V and 0 bases at J, with 21 bases in the middle.

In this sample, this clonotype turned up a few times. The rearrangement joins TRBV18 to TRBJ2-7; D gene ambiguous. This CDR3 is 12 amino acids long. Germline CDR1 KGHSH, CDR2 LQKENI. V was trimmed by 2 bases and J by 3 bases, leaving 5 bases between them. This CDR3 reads CASSPRIYEQYV. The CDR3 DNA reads TGTGCCAGCTCACCAAGGATCTACGAGCAGTACGTC.

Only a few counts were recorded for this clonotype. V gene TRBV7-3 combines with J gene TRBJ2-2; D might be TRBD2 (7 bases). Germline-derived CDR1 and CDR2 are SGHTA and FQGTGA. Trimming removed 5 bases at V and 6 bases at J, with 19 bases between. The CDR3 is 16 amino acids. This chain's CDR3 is CASSPFGGGPSGELFF. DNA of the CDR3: TGTGCCAGCAGCCCCTTTGGGGGGGGGCCATCCGGGGAGCTGTTTTTT.

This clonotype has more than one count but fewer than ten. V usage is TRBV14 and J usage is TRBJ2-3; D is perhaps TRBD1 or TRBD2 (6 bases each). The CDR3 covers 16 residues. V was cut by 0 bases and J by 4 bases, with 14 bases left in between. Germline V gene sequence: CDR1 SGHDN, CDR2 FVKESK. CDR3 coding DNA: TGTGCCAGCAGCCAAGAAGGGGGGCCCCGGGCAGATACGCAGTATTTT. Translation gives CASSQEGGPRADTQYF.

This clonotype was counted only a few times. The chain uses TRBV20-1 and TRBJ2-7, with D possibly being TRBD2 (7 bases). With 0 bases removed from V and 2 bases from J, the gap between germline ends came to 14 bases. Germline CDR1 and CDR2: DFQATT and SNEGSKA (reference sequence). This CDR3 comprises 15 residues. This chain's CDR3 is CSARDREDSPYEQYF. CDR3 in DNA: TGCAGTGCTAGAGATCGGGAGGACAGTCCCTACGAGCAGTACTTC.

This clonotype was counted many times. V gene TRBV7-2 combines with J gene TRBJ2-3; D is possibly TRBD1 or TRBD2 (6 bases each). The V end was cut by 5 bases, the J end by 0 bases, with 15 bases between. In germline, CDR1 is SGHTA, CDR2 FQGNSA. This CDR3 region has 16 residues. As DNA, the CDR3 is TGTGCCAGCAGCCCCCGCCGGGGGCGGAGCACAGATACGCAGTATTTT. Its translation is CASSPRRGRSTDTQYF.

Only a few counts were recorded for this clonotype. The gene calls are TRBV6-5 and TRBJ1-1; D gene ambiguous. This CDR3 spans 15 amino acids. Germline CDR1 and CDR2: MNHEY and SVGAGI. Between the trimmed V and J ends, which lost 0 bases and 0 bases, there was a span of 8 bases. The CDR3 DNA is TGTGCCAGCAGTTACTCGGGGTGGGTGAACACTGAAGCTTTCTTT. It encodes CASSYSGWVNTEAFF.

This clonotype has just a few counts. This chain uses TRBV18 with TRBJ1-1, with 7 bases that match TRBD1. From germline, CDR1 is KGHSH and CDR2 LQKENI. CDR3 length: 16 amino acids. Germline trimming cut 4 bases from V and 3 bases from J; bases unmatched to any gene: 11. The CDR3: CASSLTKGQSDTEAFF. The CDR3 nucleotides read TGTGCCAGCTCACTTACGAAGGGACAGTCGGACACTGAAGCTTTCTTT.

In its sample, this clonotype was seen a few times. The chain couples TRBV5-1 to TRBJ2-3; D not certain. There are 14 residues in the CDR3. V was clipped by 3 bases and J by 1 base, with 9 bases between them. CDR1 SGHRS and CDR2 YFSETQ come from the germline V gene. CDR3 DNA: TGCGCCAGCAGCTCCTCTTTCGGCACAGATACGCAGTATTTT. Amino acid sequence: CASSSSFGTDTQYF.

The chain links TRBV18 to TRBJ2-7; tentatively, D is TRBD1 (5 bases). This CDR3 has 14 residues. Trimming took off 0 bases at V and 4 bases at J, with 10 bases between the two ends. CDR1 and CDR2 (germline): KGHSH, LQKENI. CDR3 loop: CASSPPADRYEQYV. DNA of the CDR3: TGTGCCAGCTCACCACCCGCCGACAGATACGAGCAGTACGTC.

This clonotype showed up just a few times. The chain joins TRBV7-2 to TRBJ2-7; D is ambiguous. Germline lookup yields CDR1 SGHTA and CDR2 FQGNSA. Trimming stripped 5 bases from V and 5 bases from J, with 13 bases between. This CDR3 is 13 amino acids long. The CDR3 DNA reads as TGTGCCAGCAGCACCCGGCGCCCCGACGAGCAGTACTTC. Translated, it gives CASSTRRPDEQYF. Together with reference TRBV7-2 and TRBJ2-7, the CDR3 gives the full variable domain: GAGVSQSPSNKVTEKGKDVELRCDPISGHTALYWYRQSLGQGLEFLIYFQGNSAPDKSGLPSDRFSAERTGGSVSTLTIQRTQQEDSAVYLCASSTRRPDEQYFGPGTRLTVT.

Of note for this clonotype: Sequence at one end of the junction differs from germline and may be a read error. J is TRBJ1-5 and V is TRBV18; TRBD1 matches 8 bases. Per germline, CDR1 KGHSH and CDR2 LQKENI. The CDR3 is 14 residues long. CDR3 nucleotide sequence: TGTGCCAGCTCAACAAACAGGGGGAGTCAGCCCAAGCATTTT. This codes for CASSTNRGSQPKHF. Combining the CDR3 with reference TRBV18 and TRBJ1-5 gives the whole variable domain NAGVMQNPRHLVRRRGQEARLRCSPMKGHSHVYWYRQLPEEGLKFMVYLQKENIIDESGMPKERFSAEFPKEGPSILRIQQVVRGDSAAYFCASSTNRGSQPKHFGDGTRLSIL.

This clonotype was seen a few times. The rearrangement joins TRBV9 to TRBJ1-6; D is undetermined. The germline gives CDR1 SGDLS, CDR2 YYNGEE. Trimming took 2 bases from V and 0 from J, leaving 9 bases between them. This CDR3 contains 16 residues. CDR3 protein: CASSVSGSSYNSPLHF. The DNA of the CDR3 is TGTGCCAGCAGCGTTTCGGGGAGCTCCTATAATTCACCCCTCCACTTT. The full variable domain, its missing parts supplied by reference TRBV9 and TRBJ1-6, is DSGVTQTPKHLITATGQRVTLRCSPRSGDLSVYWYQQSLDQGLQFLIQYYNGEERAKGNILERFSAQQFPDLHSELNLSSLELGDSALYFCASSVSGSSYNSPLHFGNGTRLTVT.

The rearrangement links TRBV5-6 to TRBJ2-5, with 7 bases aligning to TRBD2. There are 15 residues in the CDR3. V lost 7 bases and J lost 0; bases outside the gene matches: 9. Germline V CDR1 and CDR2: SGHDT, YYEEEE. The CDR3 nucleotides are TGTGCCAGCGCCCGCGGCGGGGGTTACCAAGAGACCCAGTACTTC. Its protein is CASARGGGYQETQYF. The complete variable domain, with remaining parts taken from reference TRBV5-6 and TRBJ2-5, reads DAGVTQSPTHLIKTRGQQVTLRCSPKSGHDTVSWYQQALGQGPQFIFQYYEEEERQRGNFPDRFSGHQFPNYSSELNVNALLLGDSALYLCASARGGGYQETQYFGPGTRLLVL.

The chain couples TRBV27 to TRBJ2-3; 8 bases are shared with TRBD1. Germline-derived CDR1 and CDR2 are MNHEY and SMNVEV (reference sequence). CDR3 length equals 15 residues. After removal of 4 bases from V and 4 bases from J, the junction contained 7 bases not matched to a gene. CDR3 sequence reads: CASSSPDRVADTQYF. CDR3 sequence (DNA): TGTGCCAGCAGTTCGCCGGACAGGGTCGCAGATACGCAGTATTTT.

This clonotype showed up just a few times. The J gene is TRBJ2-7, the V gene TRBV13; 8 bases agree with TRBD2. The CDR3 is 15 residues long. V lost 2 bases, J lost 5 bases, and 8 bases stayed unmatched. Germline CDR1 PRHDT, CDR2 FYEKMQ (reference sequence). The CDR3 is CASSLPGGAGNEQYF. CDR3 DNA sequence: TGTGCCAGCAGCTTACCGGGGGGGGCAGGGAACGAGCAGTACTTC.

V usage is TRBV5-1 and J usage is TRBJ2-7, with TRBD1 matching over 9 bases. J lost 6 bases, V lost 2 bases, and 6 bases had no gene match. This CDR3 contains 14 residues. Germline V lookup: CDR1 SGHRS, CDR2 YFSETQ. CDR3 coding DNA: TGCGCCAGCAGCTTAGCCGACAGGGGGGCCGAGCAGTACTTC. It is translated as CASSLADRGAEQYF.

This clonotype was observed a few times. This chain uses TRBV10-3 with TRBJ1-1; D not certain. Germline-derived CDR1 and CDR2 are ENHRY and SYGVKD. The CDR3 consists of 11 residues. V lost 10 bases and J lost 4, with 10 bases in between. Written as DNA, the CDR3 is TGTGCCACACGTGGTGGCACTGAAGCTTTCTTT. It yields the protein CATRGGTEAFF.

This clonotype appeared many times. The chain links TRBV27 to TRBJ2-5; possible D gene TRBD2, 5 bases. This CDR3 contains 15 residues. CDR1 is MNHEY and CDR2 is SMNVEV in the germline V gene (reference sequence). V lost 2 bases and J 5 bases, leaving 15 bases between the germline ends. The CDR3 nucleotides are TGTGCCAGCAGTTTAGGGTTGACCCGCGGGGAGACCCAGTACTTC. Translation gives CASSLGLTRGETQYF.

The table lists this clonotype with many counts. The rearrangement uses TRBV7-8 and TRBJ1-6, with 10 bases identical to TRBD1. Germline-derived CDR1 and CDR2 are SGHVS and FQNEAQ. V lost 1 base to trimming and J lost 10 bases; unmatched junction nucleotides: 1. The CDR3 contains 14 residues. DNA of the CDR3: TGTGCCAGCAGCTTAGGGGGACAGGGGTCACCCCTCCACTTT. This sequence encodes CASSLGGQGSPLHF.

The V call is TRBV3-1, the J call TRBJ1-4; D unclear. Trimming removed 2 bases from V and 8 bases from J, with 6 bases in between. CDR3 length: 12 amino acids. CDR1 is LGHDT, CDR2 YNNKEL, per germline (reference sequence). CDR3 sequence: CASSQLQEKLFF. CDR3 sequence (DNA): TGTGCCAGCAGCCAATTGCAGGAAAAACTGTTTTTT.

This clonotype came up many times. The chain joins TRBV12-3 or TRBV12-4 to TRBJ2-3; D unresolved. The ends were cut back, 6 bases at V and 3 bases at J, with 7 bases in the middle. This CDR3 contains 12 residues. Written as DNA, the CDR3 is TGTGCCAGCAGCCTTGTGACAGATACGCAGTATTTT. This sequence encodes CASSLVTDTQYF.

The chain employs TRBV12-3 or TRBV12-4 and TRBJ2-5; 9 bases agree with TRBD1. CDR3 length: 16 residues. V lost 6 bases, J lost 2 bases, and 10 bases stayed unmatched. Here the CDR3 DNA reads TGTGCCAGCAGCCGGGACAGGGCATTTCAACAAGAGACCCAGTACTTC. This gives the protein CASSRDRAFQQETQYF.